The T cell receptor beta chain under discussion was sequenced for a study of cytomegalovirus exposure and HLA in healthy donors. Whole-study results and caveats: Cytomegalovirus association was listed for around 180 TCR beta chains. Among the CMV-associated chains, a few were confirmed in vitro as specific for CMV antigens. Within the data, a cluster of highly shared sequence variants was likely a sequencing artifact. On later analysis, the bulk of CMV-associated TCR beta chains appeared to be HLA-restricted.

Note on this clone: Its antigen is unidentified.

This CDR3 spans 17 amino acids. The V gene's germline CDR1 is SNHLY and CDR2 FYNNEI. V lost 3 bases, J lost 1 base, and 17 bases lay in between. Both 60 Vbeta primers and 13 Jbeta primers went into the PCR. Clones were sequenced by immunoSEQ multiplex PCR, and TCRdb holds only the in-frame ones, with some missing. Among hundreds of thousands of clones listed, 75% to 80% were seen once. This sequence joins TRBV2 and TRBJ2-3; TRBD2 is a possible D gene (5 bases). Sequencing was performed on PBMCs. The receptor's source is a male donor in good health and CMV-seronegative. CDR3 region: CASSDEGRGWGTDTQYF. CDR3 coding DNA: TGTGCCAGCAGTGACGAGGGCAGAGGCTGGGGCACAGATACGCAGTATTTT.